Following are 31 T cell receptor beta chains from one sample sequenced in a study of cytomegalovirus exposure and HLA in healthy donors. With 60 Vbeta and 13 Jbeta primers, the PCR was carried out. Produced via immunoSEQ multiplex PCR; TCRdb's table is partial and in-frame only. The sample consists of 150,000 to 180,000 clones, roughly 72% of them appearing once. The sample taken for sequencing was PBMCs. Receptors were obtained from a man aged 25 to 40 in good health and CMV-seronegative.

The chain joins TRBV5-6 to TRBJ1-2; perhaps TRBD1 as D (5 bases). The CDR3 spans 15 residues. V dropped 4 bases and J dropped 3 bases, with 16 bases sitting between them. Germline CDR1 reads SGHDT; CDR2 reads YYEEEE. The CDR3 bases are TGTGCCAGCAGCCTAGGGCTGGGGCAGGACTATGGCTACACCTTC. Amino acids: CASSLGLGQDYGYTF.

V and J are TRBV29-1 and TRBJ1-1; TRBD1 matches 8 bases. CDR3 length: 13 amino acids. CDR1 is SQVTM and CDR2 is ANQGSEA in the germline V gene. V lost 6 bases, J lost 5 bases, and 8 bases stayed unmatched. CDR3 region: CSVGGTGRTEAFF. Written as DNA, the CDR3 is TGCAGCGTCGGAGGGACAGGTCGGACTGAAGCTTTCTTT.

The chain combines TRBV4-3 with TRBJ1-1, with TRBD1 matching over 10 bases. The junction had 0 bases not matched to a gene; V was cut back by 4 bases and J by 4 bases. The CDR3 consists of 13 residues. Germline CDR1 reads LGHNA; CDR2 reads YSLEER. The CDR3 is CASSRTGGTEAFF. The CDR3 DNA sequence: TGCGCCAGCAGCCGGACAGGGGGCACTGAAGCTTTCTTT.

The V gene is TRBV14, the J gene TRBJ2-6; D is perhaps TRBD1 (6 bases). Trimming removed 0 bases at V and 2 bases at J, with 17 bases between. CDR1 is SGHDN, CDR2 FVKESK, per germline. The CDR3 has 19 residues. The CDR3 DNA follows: TGTGCCAGCAGCCAAGATGGATTCGGGTGGGGGCCTGGGGCCAACGTCCTGACTTTC. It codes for CASSQDGFGWGPGANVLTF. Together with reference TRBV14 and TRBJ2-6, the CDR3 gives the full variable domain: EAGVTQFPSHSVIEKGQTVTLRCDPISGHDNLYWYRRVMGKEIKFLLHFVKESKQDESGMPNNRFLAERTGGTYSTLKVQPAELEDSGVYFCASSQDGFGWGPGANVLTFGAGSRLTVL.

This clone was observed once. CDR3 loop: CSGSGLSNEQFF. The CDR3 DNA reads as TGCAGCGGATCGGGACTATCCAATGAGCAGTTCTTC. The chain is built from TRBV29-1 and TRBJ2-1; TRBD2 matches at 7 bases. From germline, CDR1 is SQVTM and CDR2 ANQGSEA. V gave up 7 bases and J gave up 6 bases; unmatched junction bases: 6. The CDR3 covers 12 residues.

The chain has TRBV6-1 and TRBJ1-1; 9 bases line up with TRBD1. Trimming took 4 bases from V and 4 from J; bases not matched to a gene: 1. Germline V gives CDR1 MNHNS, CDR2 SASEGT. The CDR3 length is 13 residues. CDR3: CASSGQGVTEAFF. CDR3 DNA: TGTGCCAGCAGTGGACAGGGGGTCACTGAAGCTTTCTTT.

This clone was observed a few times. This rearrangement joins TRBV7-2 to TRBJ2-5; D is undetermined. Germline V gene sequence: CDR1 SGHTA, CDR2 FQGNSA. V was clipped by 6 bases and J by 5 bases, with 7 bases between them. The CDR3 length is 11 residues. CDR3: CASSDRETQYF. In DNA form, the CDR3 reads TGTGCCAGCAGTGATCGGGAGACCCAGTACTTC. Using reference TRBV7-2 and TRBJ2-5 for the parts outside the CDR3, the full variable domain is GAGVSQSPSNKVTEKGKDVELRCDPISGHTALYWYRQSLGQGLEFLIYFQGNSAPDKSGLPSDRFSAERTGGSVSTLTIQRTQQEDSAVYLCASSDRETQYFGPGTRLLVL.

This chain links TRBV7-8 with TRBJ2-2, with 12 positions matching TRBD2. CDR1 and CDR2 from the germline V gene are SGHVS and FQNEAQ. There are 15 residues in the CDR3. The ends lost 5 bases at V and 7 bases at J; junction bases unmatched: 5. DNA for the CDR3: TGTGCCAGCAGCCCGACTAGCGGGGGAAACGGGGAGCTGTTTTTT. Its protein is CASSPTSGGNGELFF.

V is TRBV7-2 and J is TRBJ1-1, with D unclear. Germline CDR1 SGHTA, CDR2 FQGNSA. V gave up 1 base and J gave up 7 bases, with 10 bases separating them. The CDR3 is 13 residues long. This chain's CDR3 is CASSLGEVGEAFF. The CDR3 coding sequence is TGTGCCAGCAGCTTAGGGGAGGTGGGTGAAGCTTTCTTT.

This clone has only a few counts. The CDR3 region has the DNA TGCGCCAGCAGCCAAGGGCCAGGGAACACTGAAGCTTTCTTT. Protein sequence: CASSQGPGNTEAFF. This chain uses TRBV4-1 with TRBJ1-1; no clear D. The CDR3 extends over 14 amino acids. V was shortened by 1 base and J by 1 base, with 7 bases between the two germline ends. Germline assignment: CDR1 MGHRA and CDR2 YSYEKL.

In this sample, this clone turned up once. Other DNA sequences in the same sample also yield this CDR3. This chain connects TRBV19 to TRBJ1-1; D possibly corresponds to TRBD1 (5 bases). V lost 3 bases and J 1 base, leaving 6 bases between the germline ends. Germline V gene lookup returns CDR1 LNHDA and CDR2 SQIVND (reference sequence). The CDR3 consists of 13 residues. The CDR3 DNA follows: TGTGCCAGTAGTATTGGACAGAACACTGAAGCTTTCTTT. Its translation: CASSIGQNTEAFF.

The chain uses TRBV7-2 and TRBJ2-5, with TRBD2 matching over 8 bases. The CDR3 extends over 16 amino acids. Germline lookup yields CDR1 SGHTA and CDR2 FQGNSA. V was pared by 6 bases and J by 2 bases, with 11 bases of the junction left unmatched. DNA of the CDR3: TGTGCCAGCAGTTGGGGGATAGCGGGGCTTCAAGAGACCCAGTACTTC. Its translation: CASSWGIAGLQETQYF. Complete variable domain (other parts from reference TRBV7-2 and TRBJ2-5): GAGVSQSPSNKVTEKGKDVELRCDPISGHTALYWYRQSLGQGLEFLIYFQGNSAPDKSGLPSDRFSAERTGGSVSTLTIQRTQQEDSAVYLCASSWGIAGLQETQYFGPGTRLLVL.

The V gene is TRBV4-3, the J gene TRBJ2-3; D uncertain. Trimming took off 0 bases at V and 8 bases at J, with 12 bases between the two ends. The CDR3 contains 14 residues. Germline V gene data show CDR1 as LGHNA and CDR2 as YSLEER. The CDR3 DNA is TGCGCCAGCAGCCAAGATCTGGCTTTCCCTACGCAGTATTTT. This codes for CASSQDLAFPTQYF.

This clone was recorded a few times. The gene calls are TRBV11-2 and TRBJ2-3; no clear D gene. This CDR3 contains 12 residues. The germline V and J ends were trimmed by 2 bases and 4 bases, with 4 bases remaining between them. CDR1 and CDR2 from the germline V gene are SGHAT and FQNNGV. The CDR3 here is CASSLSSDTQYF. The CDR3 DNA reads TGTGCCAGCAGCTTATCGTCAGATACGCAGTATTTT.

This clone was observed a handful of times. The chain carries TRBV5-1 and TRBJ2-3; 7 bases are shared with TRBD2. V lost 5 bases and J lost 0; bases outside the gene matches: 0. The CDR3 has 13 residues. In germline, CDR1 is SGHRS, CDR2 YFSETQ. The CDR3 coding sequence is TGCGCCAGCAGGGGGGGGAGCACAGATACGCAGTATTTT. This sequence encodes CASRGGSTDTQYF.

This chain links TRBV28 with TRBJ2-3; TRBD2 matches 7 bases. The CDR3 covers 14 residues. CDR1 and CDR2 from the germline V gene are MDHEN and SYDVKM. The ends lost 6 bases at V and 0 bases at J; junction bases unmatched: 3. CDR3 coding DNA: TGTGCCAGCAGCAGCGGGGCTAGCACAGATACGCAGTATTTT. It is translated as CASSSGASTDTQYF.

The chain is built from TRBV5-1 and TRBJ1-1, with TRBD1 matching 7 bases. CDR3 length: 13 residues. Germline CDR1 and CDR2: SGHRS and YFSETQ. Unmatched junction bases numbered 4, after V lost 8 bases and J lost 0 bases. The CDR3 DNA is TGCGCCAGTGGGACAGAGATGAACACTGAAGCTTTCTTT. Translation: CASGTEMNTEAFF.

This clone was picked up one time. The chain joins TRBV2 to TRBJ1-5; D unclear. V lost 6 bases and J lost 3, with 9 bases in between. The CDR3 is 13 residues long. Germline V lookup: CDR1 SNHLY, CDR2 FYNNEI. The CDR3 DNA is TGTGCCAGCAGAGCCGACTTCAATCAGCCCCAGCATTTT. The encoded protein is CASRADFNQPQHF.

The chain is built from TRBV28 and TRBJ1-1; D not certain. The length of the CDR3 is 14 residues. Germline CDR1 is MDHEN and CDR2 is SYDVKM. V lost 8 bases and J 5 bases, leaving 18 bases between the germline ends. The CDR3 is CASGPGIGETEAFF. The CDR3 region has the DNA TGTGCCAGCGGCCCGGGGATCGGGGAAACTGAAGCTTTCTTT.

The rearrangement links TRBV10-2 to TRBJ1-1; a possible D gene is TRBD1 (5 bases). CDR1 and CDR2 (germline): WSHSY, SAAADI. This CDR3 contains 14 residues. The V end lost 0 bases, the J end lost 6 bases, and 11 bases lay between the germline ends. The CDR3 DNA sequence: TGCGCCAGCAGTGAGTCGAAAGGGGTCCCTGAAGCTTTCTTT. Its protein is CASSESKGVPEAFF.

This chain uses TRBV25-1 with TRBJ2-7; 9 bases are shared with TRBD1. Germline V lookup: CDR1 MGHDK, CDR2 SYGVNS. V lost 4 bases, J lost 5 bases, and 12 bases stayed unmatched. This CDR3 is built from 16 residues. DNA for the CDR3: TGTGCCAGCAGTGCTTCCCACAGGGGGCGCGTCAACGAGCAGTACTTC. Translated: CASSASHRGRVNEQYF.

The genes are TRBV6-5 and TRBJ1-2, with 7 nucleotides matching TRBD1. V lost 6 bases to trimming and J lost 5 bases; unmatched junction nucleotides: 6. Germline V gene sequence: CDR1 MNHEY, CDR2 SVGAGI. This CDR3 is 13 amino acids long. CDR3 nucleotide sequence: TGTGCCAGCAGCCAGGGACAGACTTATGGCTACACCTTC. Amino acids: CASSQGQTYGYTF.

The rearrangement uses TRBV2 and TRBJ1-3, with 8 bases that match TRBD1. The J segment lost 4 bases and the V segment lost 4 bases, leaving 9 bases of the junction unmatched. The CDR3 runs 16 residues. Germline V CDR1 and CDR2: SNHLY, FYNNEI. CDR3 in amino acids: CASSVGQGRYGNTIYF. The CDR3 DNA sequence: TGTGCCAGCAGTGTAGGACAGGGAAGGTACGGAAACACCATATATTTT. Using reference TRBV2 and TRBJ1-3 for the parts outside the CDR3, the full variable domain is EPEVTQTPSHQVTQMGQEVILRCVPISNHLYFYWYRQILGQKVEFLVSFYNNEISEKSEIFDDQFSVERPDGSNFTLKIRSTKLEDSAMYFCASSVGQGRYGNTIYFGEGSWLTVV.

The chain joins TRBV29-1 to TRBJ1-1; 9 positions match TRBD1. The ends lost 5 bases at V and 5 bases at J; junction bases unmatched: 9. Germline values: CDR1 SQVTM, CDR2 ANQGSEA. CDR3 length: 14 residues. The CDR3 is CSVQAGTGSTEAFF. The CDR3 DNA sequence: TGCAGCGTTCAAGCCGGGACAGGGAGTACTGAAGCTTTCTTT.

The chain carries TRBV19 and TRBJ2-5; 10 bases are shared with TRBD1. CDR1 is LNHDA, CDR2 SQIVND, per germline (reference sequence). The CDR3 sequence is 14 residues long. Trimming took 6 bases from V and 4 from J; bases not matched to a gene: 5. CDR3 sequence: CASSGGQGIETQYF. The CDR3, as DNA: TGTGCCAGTAGCGGGGGACAGGGGATAGAGACCCAGTACTTC.

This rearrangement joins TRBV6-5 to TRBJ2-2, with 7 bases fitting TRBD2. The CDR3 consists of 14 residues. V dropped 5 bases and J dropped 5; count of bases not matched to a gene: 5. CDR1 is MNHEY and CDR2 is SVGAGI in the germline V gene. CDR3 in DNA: TGTGCCAGCAGTGACACTAGCGTAACCGGGGAGCTGTTTTTT. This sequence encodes CASSDTSVTGELFF.

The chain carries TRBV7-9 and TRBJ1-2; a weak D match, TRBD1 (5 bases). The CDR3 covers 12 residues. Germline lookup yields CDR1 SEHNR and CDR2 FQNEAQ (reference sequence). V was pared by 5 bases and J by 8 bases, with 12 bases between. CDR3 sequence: CASSPRQRGYTF. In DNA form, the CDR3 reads TGTGCCAGCAGCCCTAGACAGAGGGGCTACACCTTC. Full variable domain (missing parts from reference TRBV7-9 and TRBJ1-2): DTGVSQNPRHKITKRGQNVTFRCDPISEHNRLYWYRQTLGQGPEFLTYFQNEAQLEKSRLLSDRFSAERPKGSFSTLEIQRTEQGDSAMYLCASSPRQRGYTFGSGTRLTVV.

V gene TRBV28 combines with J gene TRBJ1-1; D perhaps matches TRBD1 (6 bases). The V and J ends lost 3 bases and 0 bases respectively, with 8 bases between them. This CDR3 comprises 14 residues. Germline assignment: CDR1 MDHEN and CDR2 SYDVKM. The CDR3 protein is CASSFGGLNTEAFF. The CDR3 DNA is TGTGCCAGCAGTTTTGGGGGCTTGAACACTGAAGCTTTCTTT.

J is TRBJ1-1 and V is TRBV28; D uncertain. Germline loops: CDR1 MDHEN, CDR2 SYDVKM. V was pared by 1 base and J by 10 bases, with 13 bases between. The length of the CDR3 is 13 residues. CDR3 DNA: TGTGCCAGCAGTTTATCAGGTGCCCCTGGAGCTTTCTTT. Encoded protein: CASSLSGAPGAFF.

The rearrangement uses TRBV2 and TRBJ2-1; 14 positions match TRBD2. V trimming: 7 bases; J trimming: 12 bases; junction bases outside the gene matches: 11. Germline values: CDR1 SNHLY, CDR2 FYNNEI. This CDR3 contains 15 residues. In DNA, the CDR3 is TGTGCCAGCATTACTGGACTAGCGGGGGGAGTTGGGCAGTTCTTC. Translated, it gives CASITGLAGGVGQFF.

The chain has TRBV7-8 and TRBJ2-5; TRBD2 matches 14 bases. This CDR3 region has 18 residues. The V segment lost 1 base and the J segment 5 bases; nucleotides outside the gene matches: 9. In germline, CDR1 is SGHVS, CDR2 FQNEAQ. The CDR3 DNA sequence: TGTGCCAGCAGCTTAGTCCGACTAGCGGGGGGGACTAAGGAGACCCAGTACTTC. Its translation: CASSLVRLAGGTKETQYF. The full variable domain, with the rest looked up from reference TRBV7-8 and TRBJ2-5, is GAGVSQSPRYKVAKRGQDVALRCDPISGHVSLFWYQQALGQGPEFLTYFQNEAQLDKSGLPSDRFFAERPEGSVSTLKIQRTQQEDSAVYLCASSLVRLAGGTKETQYFGPGTRLLVL.